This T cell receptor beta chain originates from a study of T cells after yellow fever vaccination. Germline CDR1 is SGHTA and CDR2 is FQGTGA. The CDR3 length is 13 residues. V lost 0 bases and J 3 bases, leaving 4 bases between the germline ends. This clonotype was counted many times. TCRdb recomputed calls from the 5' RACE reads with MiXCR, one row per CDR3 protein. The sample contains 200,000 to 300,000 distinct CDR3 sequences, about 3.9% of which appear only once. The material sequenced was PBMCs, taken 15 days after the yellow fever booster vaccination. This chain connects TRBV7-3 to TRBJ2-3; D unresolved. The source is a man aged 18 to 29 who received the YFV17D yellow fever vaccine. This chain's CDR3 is CASSLTGTDTQYF. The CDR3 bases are TGTGCCAGCAGCTTAACGGGGACAGATACGCAGTATTTT.